Listed below are T cell receptor beta chains from one sample, sequenced in a study of blood T cell repertoires in COVID-19. Profiling relied on immunoSEQ multiplex PCR, and the TCRdb table lists in-frame clones only, not all of them. The data show almost 90,000 clones, 80% to 90% seen once. Material: peripheral blood. The origin of the receptors is a man aged 80 or over with acute or convalescent COVID-19. The CDR3 runs from the conserved cysteine through the conserved F or W. The D gene is left open where the match is weak. Some rows have no size entry. The others give once, few or many, or a class for an expanded clone.

j_gene | d_gene | abundance | v_gene | CDR3nt | CDR3aa
TRBJ2-3 | TRBD2 | . | TRBV5-6 | TGTGCCAGCAGCTTGGGACTAGCGGGGCACCTTACGCAGTATTTT | CASSLGLAGHLTQYF
TRBJ1-6 | . | . | TRBV27 | TGTGCCAGCAGTCCCTATACAGCTTATAATTCACCCCTCCACTTT | CASSPYTAYNSPLHF
TRBJ1-5 | . | . | TRBV7-2 | TGTGCCAGCAGCTTAGCGGGAGGATATAGCAATCAGCCCCAGCATTTT | CASSLAGGYSNQPQHF
TRBJ2-3 | . | . | TRBV7-3 | TGTGCCAGCAGCCCGACGTACTTTTCGGGGGATACGCAGTATTTT | CASSPTYFSGDTQYF
TRBJ2-1 | TRBD2 | . | TRBV30 | TGTGCCTGGAGCGGGGGGCGGGAGGGCACCTACAATGAGCAGTTCTTC | CAWSGGREGTYNEQFF
TRBJ1-3 | . | . | TRBV5-1 | TGCGCCAGCAGCTTGGAGGGCAGGGCCTCTGGAAACACCATATATTTT | CASSLEGRASGNTIYF
TRBJ1-6 | TRBD1 | . | TRBV4-3 | TGCGCCAGCAGCCAACTCCCGGGACAGCTGCCCAATTCACCCCTCCACTTT | CASSQLPGQLPNSPLHF
TRBJ2-1 | . | . | TRBV2 | TGTGCCAGCACCTTTCGGGGAGGGGGGCTCACCTACAATGAGCAGTTCTTC | CASTFRGGGLTYNEQFF
TRBJ2-3 | . | . | TRBV27 | TGTGCCAGCAGTTTATGGGGGGAAGATGCAGATACGCAGTATTTT | CASSLWGEDADTQYF
TRBJ2-7 | TRBD1 | . | TRBV15 | TGTGCCACCAGCAGAGAGGGACAGAGCACCTACGAGCAGTACTTC | CATSREGQSTYEQYF
TRBJ1-1 | TRBD1 | . | TRBV7-8 | TGTGCCAGCAGCGCCGGACAGGTGAACACTGAAGCTTTCTTT | CASSAGQVNTEAFF
TRBJ1-1 | . | few | TRBV14 | TGTGCCAGCAGCCAAGCAGGGGCCGAAGCTTTCTTT | CASSQAGAEAFF
TRBJ2-1 | TRBD1 | once | TRBV19 | TGTGCCAGTAGATGGGACAGGGGAGAAGGCAATGAGCAGTTCTTC | CASRWDRGEGNEQFF
TRBJ2-2 | TRBD1 | once | TRBV9 | TGTGCCAGCAGCGGGGACAGGGCCGTCACCGGGGAGCTGTTTTTT | CASSGDRAVTGELFF
TRBJ2-2 | . | . | TRBV29-1 | TGCAGCGTTGCCCGGGATACCACGAACACCGGGGAGCTGTTTTTT | CSVARDTTNTGELFF
TRBJ1-1 | TRBD1 | . | TRBV7-2 | TGTGCCAGCAGCCCGCAGGACAGGGATTCGAACACTGAAGCTTTCTTT | CASSPQDRDSNTEAFF
TRBJ2-5 | . | few | TRBV27 | TGTGCCAGCAGTTCGCCTTCTTGGGGCCTGGAGACCCAGTACTTC | CASSSPSWGLETQYF
TRBJ2-7 | TRBD1 | . | TRBV10-3 | TGTGCCATCAGCGGTGGGACAGGGGGGACCTACGAGCAGTACTTC | CAISGGTGGTYEQYF
TRBJ1-1 | TRBD1 | . | TRBV6-5 | TGTGCCAGCAGTCCCCGGGACAGGGTCACTGAAGCTTTCTTT | CASSPRDRVTEAFF
TRBJ2-3 | TRBD2 | . | TRBV15 | TGTGCCACCAGCAGAGATTTAGCGGGGGGAGGAGCAGATACGCAGTATTTT | CATSRDLAGGGADTQYF
TRBJ2-7 | TRBD2 | . | TRBV4-1 | TGCGCCAGCAGCCAAGAGACTAGCGGGAGATCCGAGCAGTACTTC | CASSQETSGRSEQYF
TRBJ1-2 | . | few | TRBV7-9 | TGTGCCAGCAGCCCCGCCCCCGGCAGGGGAAGGGGCTATGGCTACACCTTC | CASSPAPGRGRGYGYTF
TRBJ2-1 | TRBD2 | once | TRBV2 | TGTGCCAGCAGACCCTCGGCTAGCGGGATAGGGGATGAGCAGTTCTTC | CASRPSASGIGDEQFF
TRBJ2-1 | . | . | TRBV9 | TGTGCCAGCAGCCCCCAGGGGGGCCTGCTCCCCGATGAGCAGTTCTTC | CASSPQGGLLPDEQFF
TRBJ1-1 | . | . | TRBV29-1 | TGCAGCGTTGAATCGGGGGGGATGGCTGAAGCTTTCTTT | CSVESGGMAEAFF
TRBJ1-1 | . | . | TRBV12-3/TRBV12-4 | TGTGCCAGCAGTTATCAGGGGCCCACTGAAGCTTTCTTT | CASSYQGPTEAFF
TRBJ1-2 | . | . | TRBV19 | TGTGCCAGTAGTGTCACGGGGGGGCTTAGGTATGGCTACACCTTC | CASSVTGGLRYGYTF
TRBJ2-5 | . | . | TRBV5-4 | TGTGCCAGCAGCCCCGGAGCTTCCCAAGAGACCCAGTACTTC | CASSPGASQETQYF
TRBJ1-5 | . | . | TRBV5-1 | TGCGCCAGCAGCTTGGAAGGGAGTGGCAATCAGCCCCAGCATTTT | CASSLEGSGNQPQHF
TRBJ1-1 | . | . | TRBV10-3 | TGTGCCATCAGTGACGGGATAAACACTGAAGCTTTCTTT | CAISDGINTEAFF
TRBJ2-1 | TRBD1 | . | TRBV11-3 | TGTGCCAGCAGCTTCACCGGGACAGGGAATGATGAGCAGTTCTTC | CASSFTGTGNDEQFF
TRBJ1-5 | . | . | TRBV18 | TGTGCCAGCTCACCAGAGAGGAGGTCCGGTCAGCCCCAGCATTTT | CASSPERRSGQPQHF
TRBJ1-4 | TRBD1 | . | TRBV7-9 | TGTGCCAGCAGCTTAGTGGGACAGGAAGGAAAACTGTTTTTT | CASSLVGQEGKLFF